The T cell receptor (beta chain) described here comes from a study of neoadjuvant nivolumab and ipilimumab in lung cancer. The CDR3 spans 16 residues. Trimming shortened V by 0 bases and J by 7 bases, and 19 bases separated the two germline ends. Germline assignment: CDR1 SGHRS and CDR2 YFSETQ. The data were produced by immunoSEQ multiplex PCR, yet TCRdb's version contains in-frame clones alone and is incomplete. The data hold under 9,000 clones, with 75% to 90% observed a single time. The V call is TRBV5-1, the J call TRBJ1-2, with unresolved D. This sequence originates from an adult with non-small cell lung cancer. The source was tumor tissue, collected after neoadjuvant nivolumab, alone or with ipilimumab, at or shortly before surgery. The CDR3, as DNA: TGCGCCAGCAGCTTGGTCTCCGCCGCCTTAGATTTTGGCTACACCTTC. Translation gives CASSLVSAALDFGYTF.